The 9 T cell receptor beta chains below were found in one sample sequenced in a study of T-cell memory formation after mild COVID-19. TCRdb analysed the 5' RACE reads with MiXCR anew, one entry per CDR3 protein. Among 300,000 to 400,000 distinct CDR3 sequences listed, about an eighth were seen once. Sequenced material: PBMCs or a T cell subset sorted from them (not recorded which). The receptors derive from a man between 18 and 35 years old who had mild COVID-19 (a few samples of this study predate the infection). Cell type and time point are not known.

A few counts support this clonotype. The J gene is TRBJ2-1, the V gene TRBV7-3; TRBD1 matches 10 bases. From germline, CDR1 is SGHTA and CDR2 FQGTGA. CDR3 length: 15 residues. V was pared by 5 bases and J by 2 bases, with 3 bases of the junction left unmatched. In nucleotides, the CDR3 is TGTGCCAGCAGCCGGGGACAGGGGACCTACAATGAGCAGTTCTTC. It yields the protein CASSRGQGTYNEQFF.

This clonotype has a count of ten or more. The CDR3 nucleotides are TGCGCCAGCAGCCAAGATCGGGGATCCGGGGAGCTGTTTTTT. Protein: CASSQDRGSGELFF. The chain carries TRBV4-3 and TRBJ2-2, with D possibly TRBD2 on 5 matching bases. The CDR3 contains 14 residues. Trimming stripped 0 bases from V and 6 bases from J, with 8 bases between. The germline V gene has CDR1 LGHNA and CDR2 YSLEER.

The chain recombines TRBV5-6 with TRBJ2-3; 11 bases match TRBD1. This CDR3 has 16 residues. Germline V lookup: CDR1 SGHDT, CDR2 YYEEEE. The J segment lost 4 bases and the V segment lost 4 bases, leaving 8 bases of the junction unmatched. The CDR3 DNA sequence: TGTGCCAGCAGCGGCACGGACAGGGGGCGCGCAGATACGCAGTATTTT. Protein sequence: CASSGTDRGRADTQYF.

The V call is TRBV6-5, the J call TRBJ1-2; D call uncertain. This CDR3 spans 16 amino acids. Germline CDR1 is MNHEY and CDR2 is SVGAGI. Trimming removed 0 bases from V and 3 bases from J, with 14 bases in between. The CDR3 sequence: CASSYSRAFPDYGYTF. CDR3 bases: TGTGCCAGCAGTTACTCGAGAGCATTCCCCGACTATGGCTACACCTTC.

The chain employs TRBV7-9 and TRBJ1-2; TRBD1 is a possible D gene (5 bases). CDR3 length equals 14 residues. Germline V gene data show CDR1 as SEHNR and CDR2 as FQNEAQ (reference sequence). V dropped 5 bases and J dropped 0 bases, with 10 bases sitting between them. CDR3 in DNA: TGTGCCAGCAGCCCGGACATTGCTAACTATGGCTACACCTTC. Encoded protein: CASSPDIANYGYTF.

This clonotype has just a few counts. V gene TRBV18 combines with J gene TRBJ2-5; D is perhaps TRBD2 (5 bases). The CDR3 is 14 residues long. Germline loops: CDR1 KGHSH, CDR2 LQKENI. The germline V and J ends were trimmed by 6 bases and 5 bases, with 16 bases remaining between them. DNA for the CDR3: TGTGCCAGCTCCCTCGATGCGGGTATGGAGACCCAGTACTTC. Encoded protein: CASSLDAGMETQYF. The variable domain in full, with the rest retrieved from reference TRBV18 and TRBJ2-5, is NAGVMQNPRHLVRRRGQEARLRCSPMKGHSHVYWYRQLPEEGLKFMVYLQKENIIDESGMPKERFSAEFPKEGPSILRIQQVVRGDSAAYFCASSLDAGMETQYFGPGTRLLVL.

The V call is TRBV5-6, the J call TRBJ2-2; 8 positions match TRBD1. The germline V gene has CDR1 SGHDT and CDR2 YYEEEE. Losses at the gene ends were 2 bases for V and 5 bases for J; bases not matched to a gene: 8. The CDR3 runs to 16 residues. The CDR3 loop is CASSFLGQGWTGELFF. The DNA for the CDR3 is TGTGCCAGCAGCTTCCTAGGACAGGGATGGACCGGGGAGCTGTTTTTT.

The sample holds many counts of this clonotype. The CDR3: CASRENTEAFF. CDR3 nucleotide sequence: TGTGCCAGCAGGGAGAACACTGAAGCTTTCTTT. The chain combines TRBV2 with TRBJ1-1; D remains unclear. The CDR3 covers 11 residues. The germline CDR1 and CDR2 sequences are SNHLY and FYNNEI. The germline V and J ends were trimmed by 6 bases and 1 base, with 3 bases remaining between them.

This clonotype has only a few counts. The chain couples TRBV7-3 to TRBJ1-4; no definite D call. Germline values: CDR1 SGHTA, CDR2 FQGTGA. The V gene lost 5 bases and the J gene lost 7 bases, with 8 bases spanning the gap. The CDR3 has 12 residues. CDR3 nucleotides: TGTGCCAGCAGCCCGGGAGGTGAAAAACTGTTTTTT. It is translated as CASSPGGEKLFF. Looking up the rest from reference TRBV7-3 and TRBJ1-4 gives the full variable domain: GAGVSQTPSNKVTEKGKYVELRCDPISGHTALYWYRQSLGQGPEFLIYFQGTGAADDSGLPNDRFFAVRPEGSVSTLKIQRTERGDSAVYLCASSPGGEKLFFGSGTQLSVL.